These T cell receptor beta chains were read from a single sample in a study of T cell repertoires in cytomegalovirus infection. TCRdb reprocessed the reads with MiXCR, giving one entry per CDR3 protein. The sample yields 200,000 to 250,000 distinct CDR3 sequences, approximately 13% seen once. The sequenced sample was PBMCs. The receptor source for this set is a human donor in good health (CMV status not recorded). Some clones in this sample may be carry-over from other donors' samples. The CDR3 runs from the conserved cysteine through the conserved F or W. Each record gives: clone size, J gene, D gene, V gene, CDR3 protein, CDR3 DNA. A D gene is named only where the DNA matches it firmly. Clone sizes are given selectively: once, few, many, or a class where the clone is expanded.

few	TRBJ2-1	TRBD2	TRBV6-2/TRBV6-3	CASGETSGSTEQFF	TGTGCCAGCGGGGAGACTAGCGGGAGTACCGAGCAGTTCTTC
many	TRBJ1-2	.	TRBV7-2	CASSPKRGALYGYTF	TGTGCCAGCAGCCCGAAACGGGGGGCACTCTATGGCTACACCTTC
many	TRBJ2-5	.	TRBV28	CASTLQGIQETQYF	TGTGCCAGCACCCTCCAGGGAATCCAAGAGACCCAGTACTTC
few	TRBJ2-2	.	TRBV7-8	CASTVLRGPTNTGELFF	TGTGCCAGCACAGTCCTCAGAGGCCCCACGAACACCGGGGAGCTGTTTTTT
many	TRBJ1-5	TRBD1	TRBV19	CASINRGDSNQPQHF	TGTGCCAGTATCAACAGGGGGGATAGCAATCAGCCCCAGCATTTT
.	TRBJ2-5	TRBD1	TRBV27	CASSLITGAVETQYF	TGTGCCAGCAGTTTAATTACAGGGGCGGTGGAGACCCAGTACTTC
.	TRBJ2-7	TRBD1	TRBV5-1	CASSLGSGGYYEQYF	TGCGCCAGCAGCTTGGGGTCAGGGGGCTACTACGAGCAGTACTTC
many	TRBJ1-1	.	TRBV20-1	CSASPGAEAFF	TGCAGTGCTAGTCCGGGGGCTGAAGCTTTCTTT
.	TRBJ2-6	.	TRBV5-1	CASSLEGGQGANVLTF	TGCGCCAGCAGCTTGGAGGGGGGGCAAGGGGCCAACGTCCTGACTTTC
many	TRBJ2-1	TRBD2	TRBV7-6	CASSVGGDGEQFF	TGTGCCAGCAGCGTCGGGGGGGATGGGGAGCAGTTCTTC
many	TRBJ2-3	.	TRBV28	CASSPPPTGVGTDTQYF	TGTGCCAGCAGTCCGCCACCGACAGGCGTCGGCACAGATACGCAGTATTTT
many	TRBJ2-1	.	TRBV7-2	CASSLFQGSYNEQFF	TGTGCCAGCAGCTTGTTCCAGGGGTCCTACAATGAGCAGTTCTTC
.	TRBJ1-6	.	TRBV7-2	CASSTGRTSSYNSPLHF	TGTGCCAGCAGCACGGGACGGACGAGCTCCTATAATTCACCCCTCCACTTT
.	TRBJ2-7	.	TRBV14	CASSQGASGGWREQYF	TGTGCCAGCAGCCAAGGAGCTTCCGGGGGATGGAGGGAGCAGTACTTC
many	TRBJ2-4	.	TRBV7-2	CASSSPGQQLKNIQYF	TGTGCCAGCAGCTCACCGGGCCAGCAGCTCAAAAACATTCAGTACTTC
few	TRBJ2-7	TRBD1	TRBV28	CASRLQGAVTHEQYF	TGTGCCAGCCGACTACAGGGGGCCGTAACCCACGAGCAGTACTTC
few	TRBJ1-2	TRBD1	TRBV2	CASSGTGDYGYTF	TGTGCCAGCAGTGGCACAGGGGACTATGGCTACACCTTC
many	TRBJ1-2	.	TRBV7-2	CASSLVQRPNYGYTF	TGTGCCAGCAGCTTGGTCCAGCGACCTAACTATGGCTACACCTTC
.	TRBJ2-3	.	TRBV5-1	CASSLAVGGSNTQYF	TGCGCCAGCAGCTTGGCCGTAGGAGGATCAAATACGCAGTATTTT
few	TRBJ1-1	.	TRBV6-2/TRBV6-3	CASSNWRYTEAFF	TGTGCCAGCAGTAACTGGAGGTACACTGAAGCTTTCTTT
many	TRBJ1-1	.	TRBV20-1	CSVFKGTEAFF	TGCAGTGTTTTCAAGGGCACTGAAGCTTTCTTT
many	TRBJ1-4	TRBD1	TRBV7-2	CATGTAIVGEKLFF	TGTGCCACCGGGACAGCGATTGTAGGGGAAAAACTGTTTTTT
.	TRBJ1-2	.	TRBV7-9	CASSLASARSNYGYTF	TGTGCCAGCAGCTTAGCGTCGGCCAGGAGTAACTATGGCTACACCTTC
.	TRBJ2-2	.	TRBV6-2/TRBV6-3	CASDAGPNTGELFF	TGTGCCAGCGACGCGGGCCCAAACACCGGGGAGCTGTTTTTT
many	TRBJ1-2	.	TRBV28	CASSFSGTRYGYTF	TGTGCCAGCAGTTTCTCAGGGACCCGCTATGGCTACACCTTC
few	TRBJ2-3	TRBD1	TRBV6-2/TRBV6-3	CASSSRDRGPYSTDTQYF	TGTGCCAGCAGTTCCCGGGACAGGGGGCCTTATAGCACAGATACGCAGTATTTT
once	TRBJ1-2	TRBD1	TRBV6-5	CASSRGQQNGYTF	TGTGCCAGCAGTAGGGGACAGCAGAATGGCTACACCTTC
many	TRBJ2-5	.	TRBV7-2	CASSEPRKTQYF	TGTGCCAGCAGCGAGCCACGGAAGACCCAGTACTTC
many	TRBJ1-6	.	TRBV7-2	CASSLVTSPLHF	TGTGCCAGCAGCTTAGTTACGTCACCCCTCCACTTT
.	TRBJ2-7	.	TRBV5-6	CASSRTEEQYF	TGTGCCAGCAGCCGGACAGAGGAGCAGTACTTC
many	TRBJ2-7	TRBD2	TRBV7-2	CASSPSGSGQYEQYF	TGTGCCAGCAGCCCTAGCGGCTCAGGGCAGTACGAGCAGTACTTC
many	TRBJ1-2	TRBD1	TRBV19	CASSPGQGRGGYTF	TGTGCCAGTAGTCCGGGACAGGGGAGAGGTGGCTACACCTTC
many	TRBJ2-6	.	TRBV7-2	CASSLHRDPGANVLTF	TGTGCCAGCAGCCTACACAGGGACCCTGGGGCCAACGTCCTGACTTTC
many	TRBJ2-5	TRBD2	TRBV20-1	CSARPLLAGIQETQYF	TGCAGTGCTAGGCCCCTCCTAGCGGGGATACAAGAGACCCAGTACTTC
many	TRBJ1-2	TRBD1	TRBV6-6	CASSSDVPIRTGHGGYTF	TGTGCCAGCAGTTCCGACGTGCCTATAAGGACAGGCCACGGTGGCTACACCTTC
.	TRBJ1-2	TRBD1	TRBV10-3	CAISAGTGVKGYTF	TGTGCCATCAGTGCCGGGACAGGGGTTAAAGGCTACACCTTC
.	TRBJ2-1	TRBD2	TRBV4-3	CASSQRASGRYEQFF	TGCGCCAGCAGCCAAAGGGCTAGCGGGAGGTATGAGCAGTTCTTC
many	TRBJ2-7	TRBD1	TRBV28	CASSPPGGTGTREQYF	TGTGCCAGCAGTCCCCCGGGTGGGACAGGAACTCGCGAGCAGTACTTC
many	TRBJ2-1	TRBD2	TRBV7-8	CASSFTSGEWDEQFF	TGTGCCAGCAGCTTTACTAGCGGGGAGTGGGATGAGCAGTTCTTC
.	TRBJ2-6	.	TRBV29-1	CSAQRAGANVLTF	TGCAGCGCTCAGCGGGCCGGGGCCAACGTCCTGACTTTC
many	TRBJ2-2	TRBD2	TRBV4-3	CASSQDPLAGRTGELFF	TGCGCCAGCAGCCAAGATCCGCTAGCGGGAAGAACCGGGGAGCTGTTTTTT
.	TRBJ2-3	.	TRBV28	CASHCEDKQYF	TGTGCCAGCCACTGCGAAGATAAGCAGTATTTT
.	TRBJ2-7	TRBD1	TRBV6-2/TRBV6-3	CASIPQGAYDEQYF	TGTGCCAGCATCCCACAGGGGGCTTACGACGAGCAGTACTTC
few	TRBJ2-5	.	TRBV28	CASSFGAGRAQYF	TGTGCCAGCAGTTTCGGGGCGGGACGAGCCCAGTACTTC
many	TRBJ2-7	.	TRBV19	CASSIDYLDYEQYF	TGTGCCAGTAGTATAGATTACCTGGACTACGAGCAGTACTTC
many	TRBJ2-1	.	TRBV7-2	CASSLLVGGRGEFF	TGTGCCAGCAGCTTACTAGTGGGGGGGCGCGGCGAGTTCTTC
.	TRBJ1-1	.	TRBV7-9	CASSLHARGDTEAFF	TGTGCCAGCAGCTTACATGCAAGGGGGGACACTGAAGCTTTCTTT
few	TRBJ1-1	.	TRBV20-1	CSARAPGRPNTEAFF	TGCAGTGCTAGAGCCCCCGGGAGACCGAACACTGAAGCTTTCTTT
many	TRBJ2-2	.	TRBV7-7	CASSGIANTGELFF	TGTGCCAGCAGCGGGATTGCGAACACCGGGGAGCTGTTTTTT